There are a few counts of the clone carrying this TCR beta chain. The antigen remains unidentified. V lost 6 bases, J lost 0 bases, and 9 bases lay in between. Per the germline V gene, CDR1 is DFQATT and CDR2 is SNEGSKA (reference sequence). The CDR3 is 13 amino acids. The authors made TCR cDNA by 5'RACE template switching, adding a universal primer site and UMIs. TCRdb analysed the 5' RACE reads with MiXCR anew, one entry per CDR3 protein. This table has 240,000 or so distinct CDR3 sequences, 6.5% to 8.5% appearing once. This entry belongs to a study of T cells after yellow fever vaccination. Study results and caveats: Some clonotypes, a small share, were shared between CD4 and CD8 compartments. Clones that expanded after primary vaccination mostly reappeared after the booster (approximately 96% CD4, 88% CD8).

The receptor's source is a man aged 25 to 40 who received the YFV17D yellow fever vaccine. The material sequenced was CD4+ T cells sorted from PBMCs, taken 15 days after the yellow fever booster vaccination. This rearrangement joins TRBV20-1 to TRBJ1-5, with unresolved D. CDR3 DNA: TGCAGTGCCCCCAAAGGTAGCAATCAGCCCCAGCATTTT. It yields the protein CSAPKGSNQPQHF.